Sequencing of this TCR beta chain was carried out in a study of human T cells and chemical hapten exposure. Via MiXCR, TCRdb re-called the RACE reads, giving one row per CDR3 protein. The sample holds 190,000 or so distinct CDR3 sequences, approximately 24% seen once. This clonotype was seen only a few times. What it recognizes is unknown. Sample time point: patch test 3, about 24 weeks after DPC sensitization. Treatment described: therapeutic diphenylcyclopropenone sensitization with weekly scalp DPC. At every patch-test visit, blood was drawn before the patch test was applied. Unfractionated whole blood was the source from which total RNA was extracted. This CDR3 has 14 residues. Trimming took 7 bases from V and 5 from J, leaving 15 bases between them. Study outcomes and limitations: Against controls, expanded TCRs gave rise to significantly more large CDR3 similarity clusters.

The sample in question was whole blood, obtained in connection with sensitization to the hapten diphenylcyclopropenone (DPC). The V call is TRBV12-3 or TRBV12-4, the J call TRBJ2-1, with a possible D match to TRBD1 (6 bases). The receptor comes from a woman in her thirties or forties with alopecia areata. Some clones in this sample may be carry-over from other donors' samples. CDR3 amino acids: CASIMTGRHNEQFF. The CDR3 DNA reads TGTGCCAGCATCATGACAGGCCGCCACAATGAGCAGTTCTTC.